This is a list of T cell receptor beta chains from one sample in a study of T-cell reconstitution after alpha-beta-depleted transplantation in children. Each CDR3 protein is one row after TCRdb ran MiXCR on the PCR reads. Among a few hundred thousand distinct CDR3 sequences, around 9.7% were seen once, and the ten largest hold 5.1%. This specimen was PBMCs from the stem cell graft donor, taken from the stem cell graft. These receptor sequences come from a human donor who donated a stem cell graft to a child with SCID. The CDR3 runs from the conserved cysteine through the conserved F or W. D genes are given only for firm matches. A clone size is listed for some rows: how often the clone was seen (once, few, many), or a class if it is expanded.

v_gene,d_gene,abundance,j_gene,CDR3nt,CDR3aa
TRBV12-3/TRBV12-4,TRBD1,many,TRBJ1-5,TGTGCCAGCCAAAGGGGGCAGGGATCGGGCAATCAGCCCCAGCATTTT,CASQRGQGSGNQPQHF
TRBV7-9,NA,many,TRBJ1-6,TGTGCCAGCAGCTTAGCGGGGAGGGCTCCCCTCCACTTT,CASSLAGRAPLHF
TRBV7-2,TRBD1,NA,TRBJ1-5,TGTGCCAGCAGCCTGGGACAGAACAAGCAGCCCCAGCATTTT,CASSLGQNKQPQHF
TRBV6-5,NA,many,TRBJ2-5,TGTGCCAGCAGTTTCGGGCTAGGAGGAGAGACCCAGTACTTC,CASSFGLGGETQYF
TRBV4-1,NA,many,TRBJ2-3,TGCGCCAGCAGCCAAACCGTAATGACAGATACGCAGTATTTT,CASSQTVMTDTQYF
TRBV7-9,TRBD1,many,TRBJ2-1,TGTGCCAGCAGCCTTGACAGGGTTGAGTACAATGAGCAGTTCTTC,CASSLDRVEYNEQFF
TRBV20-1,NA,many,TRBJ2-1,TGCAGTGCTGGGGGCTGGTGGCCCCAGTACAATGAGCAGTTCTTC,CSAGGWWPQYNEQFF
TRBV20-1,TRBD2,many,TRBJ2-3,TGCAGTGCTAGAGATGCGGGGGGGGCCACAGATACGCAGTATTTT,CSARDAGGATDTQYF
TRBV2,TRBD1,many,TRBJ2-3,TGTGCCAGCTCTAGACAGGGCCGGGTCAACACAGATACGCAGTATTTT,CASSRQGRVNTDTQYF
TRBV15,TRBD1,many,TRBJ1-6,TGTGCCACCAGCAGAGATCCCTTGACAGGGTCCAATTCACCCCTCCACTTT,CATSRDPLTGSNSPLHF
TRBV4-3,TRBD2,many,TRBJ2-3,TGCGCCAGCAGCCAAGAGGGAGCGGGGGAAGTAGATACGCAGTATTTT,CASSQEGAGEVDTQYF
TRBV12-3/TRBV12-4,TRBD1,many,TRBJ1-3,TGTGCCAGCCGGGGGGGACAGGGAGGCACCATATATTTT,CASRGGQGGTIYF
TRBV12-3/TRBV12-4,NA,many,TRBJ2-1,TGTGCCAGCGTGAAAAACGGGGGTTACAATGAGCAGTTCTTC,CASVKNGGYNEQFF
TRBV5-1,NA,many,TRBJ2-1,TGCGCCAGCAGCCCCGGACCTAAGGGGTCCAATGAGCAGTTCTTC,CASSPGPKGSNEQFF
TRBV13,TRBD2,many,TRBJ2-3,TGTGCCAGCAGCTTACGGGGGGGCGGCACAGATACGCAGTATTTT,CASSLRGGGTDTQYF
TRBV5-1,NA,few,TRBJ1-1,TGCGCCAGCAGCTTCTCCCCTTCGCGACGGCAGAACACTGAAGCTTTCTTT,CASSFSPSRRQNTEAFF
TRBV27,NA,many,TRBJ2-3,TGTGCCAGCAGTCCGACCCAGACAGGTCCCACAGATACGCAGTATTTT,CASSPTQTGPTDTQYF
TRBV20-1,NA,many,TRBJ2-3,TGCAGTGCCCCCGGCTCAGATACGCAGTATTTT,CSAPGSDTQYF
TRBV10-3,TRBD2,many,TRBJ2-3,TGTGCCATCAGTGGACTAGCGGGGGACTTGGATACGCAGTATTTT,CAISGLAGDLDTQYF
TRBV20-1,TRBD2,once,TRBJ2-3,TGCAGTGCTTCGGGACTAGCGACCCTTATTACAGATACGCAGTATTTT,CSASGLATLITDTQYF
TRBV19,NA,many,TRBJ1-6,TGTGCCAGTAGCCAAGGACGGATTTCACCCCTCCACTTT,CASSQGRISPLHF
TRBV12-3/TRBV12-4,NA,many,TRBJ2-3,TGTGCCAGCAGTTTGGGGCATCTCGGCACAGATACGCAGTATTTT,CASSLGHLGTDTQYF
TRBV4-2,NA,many,TRBJ1-1,TGTGCCAGCAGCCGCAGCGGGTCTACGAACACTGAAGCTTTCTTT,CASSRSGSTNTEAFF
TRBV5-1,TRBD2,many,TRBJ2-3,TGCGCCAGCAGCTTAGCGGGGGGTGCAGATACGCAGTATTTT,CASSLAGGADTQYF
TRBV5-5,NA,many,TRBJ1-2,TGTGCCAGCAGCTCGCTGCCAGGTCTTGGCTACACCTTC,CASSSLPGLGYTF
TRBV20-1,NA,many,TRBJ1-1,TGCAGTGCTAGGAGGGGGGAGAACACTGAAGCTTTCTTT,CSARRGENTEAFF
TRBV15,TRBD1,many,TRBJ2-1,TGTGCCACCAGCAGAGGCCGGGACAGCAATGAGCAGTTCTTC,CATSRGRDSNEQFF
TRBV2,NA,many,TRBJ1-1,TGTGCCAGCAGTGAATCCGCGATGGTAGGGAGGGGGACTGAAGCTTTCTTT,CASSESAMVGRGTEAFF
TRBV20-1,TRBD1,many,TRBJ1-3,TGCGGGACAGGTTCCACTTTGTTCGACTCTGGAAACACCATATATTTT,CGTGSTLFDSGNTIYF
TRBV5-6,TRBD1,many,TRBJ2-7,TGTGCCACGCATACAGGGGGCTACGACGAGCAGTACTTC,CATHTGGYDEQYF
TRBV5-1,NA,many,TRBJ1-5,TGCGCCAGCAGCTCGGACGGGCGGTTTTATCAGCCCCAGCATTTT,CASSSDGRFYQPQHF
TRBV20-1,TRBD1,many,TRBJ1-6,TGCAGTGCTAGGGGACAGGGGACCTATAATTCACCCCTCCACTTT,CSARGQGTYNSPLHF
TRBV5-1,TRBD1,many,TRBJ1-2,TGCGCCAGCAGCTGGGGGGACAGGGTCGACTATGGCTACACCTTC,CASSWGDRVDYGYTF
TRBV7-9,NA,many,TRBJ1-5,TGTGCCAGCAGCCGCGGAGAGGGCTATAGCAATCAGCCCCAGCATTTT,CASSRGEGYSNQPQHF
TRBV3-1,NA,many,TRBJ1-1,TGTGCCAGCAGCCAAGTGGGAAGCATGAACACTGAAGCTTTCTTT,CASSQVGSMNTEAFF
TRBV10-3,TRBD2,many,TRBJ2-6,TGTGCCATCAGGGGACTAGCGGGGGCCCCCACCCTATCTGGGGCCAACGTCCTGACTTTC,CAIRGLAGAPTLSGANVLTF
TRBV5-8,NA,many,TRBJ2-2,TGTGCCAGCAGCTCAGGGACCCACACCGGGGAGCTGTTTTTT,CASSSGTHTGELFF
TRBV12-3/TRBV12-4,NA,many,TRBJ1-5,TGTGCCAGCAGGGCCAACAATCAGCCCCAGCATTTT,CASRANNQPQHF
TRBV20-1,NA,many,TRBJ2-5,TGCAGTGCGCCCAGGACAGCCTACGAAGAGACCCAGTACTTC,CSAPRTAYEETQYF
TRBV20-1,NA,many,TRBJ2-7,TGCAGTGCCGACACACCCGGGGCGCTTAGCTCCTACGAGCAGTACTTC,CSADTPGALSSYEQYF
TRBV5-6,TRBD2,many,TRBJ2-7,TGTGCCAGCAGTCTGGAGGGGACTAGCATAGAGCAGTACTTC,CASSLEGTSIEQYF
TRBV3-1,NA,many,TRBJ2-7,TGTGCCAGCAGCCTTTTCCCGAGCTCCTACGAGCAGTACTTC,CASSLFPSSYEQYF